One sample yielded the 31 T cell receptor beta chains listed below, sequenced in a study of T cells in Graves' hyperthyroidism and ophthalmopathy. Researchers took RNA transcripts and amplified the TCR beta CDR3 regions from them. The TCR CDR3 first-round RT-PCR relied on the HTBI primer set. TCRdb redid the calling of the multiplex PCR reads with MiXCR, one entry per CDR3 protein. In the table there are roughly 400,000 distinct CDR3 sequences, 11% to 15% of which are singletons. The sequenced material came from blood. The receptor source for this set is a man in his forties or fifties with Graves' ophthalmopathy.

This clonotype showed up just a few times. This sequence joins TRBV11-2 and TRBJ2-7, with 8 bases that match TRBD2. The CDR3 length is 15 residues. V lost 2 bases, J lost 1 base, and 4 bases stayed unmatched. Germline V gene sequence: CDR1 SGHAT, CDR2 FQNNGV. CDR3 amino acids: CASSLWREVSYEQYF. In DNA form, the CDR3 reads TGTGCCAGCAGCTTATGGCGGGAGGTTTCCTACGAGCAGTACTTC.

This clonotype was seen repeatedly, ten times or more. CDR3 sequence: CATSDLPGTDTQYF. The DNA for the CDR3 is TGTGCCACCAGTGATTTGCCAGGCACAGATACGCAGTATTTT. This chain connects TRBV24-1 to TRBJ2-3; D gene uncertain. The length of the CDR3 is 14 residues. CDR1 and CDR2 from the germline V gene are KGHDR and SFDVKD. With 0 bases removed from V and 1 base from J, the gap between germline ends came to 4 bases.

In DNA form, the CDR3 reads TGCGCCAGCAGTGAGTTGGCGGGAGGGAACACCGGGGAGCTGTTTTTT. Residues: CASSELAGGNTGELFF. This chain connects TRBV10-1 to TRBJ2-2, with 8 bases that match TRBD2. CDR3 length equals 16 residues. The V segment lost 1 base and the J segment 1 base; nucleotides outside the gene matches: 2. The germline gives CDR1 WNHNN, CDR2 SYGVQD (reference sequence).

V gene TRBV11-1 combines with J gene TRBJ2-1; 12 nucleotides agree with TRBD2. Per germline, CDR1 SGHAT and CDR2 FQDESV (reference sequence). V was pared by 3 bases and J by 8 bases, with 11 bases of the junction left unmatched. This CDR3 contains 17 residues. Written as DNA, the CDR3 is TGTGCCAGCAGCTTGCTAGCGGGAGGGCCTATCCCCGATGAGCAGTTCTTC. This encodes CASSLLAGGPIPDEQFF.

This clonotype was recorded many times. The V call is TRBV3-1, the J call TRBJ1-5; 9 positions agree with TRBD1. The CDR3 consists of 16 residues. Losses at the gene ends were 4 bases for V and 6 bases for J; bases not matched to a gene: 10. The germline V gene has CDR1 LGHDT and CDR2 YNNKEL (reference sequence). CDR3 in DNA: TGTGCCAGCAGCCGTACGGGACAGGGAAGGGGTCAGCCCCAGCATTTT. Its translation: CASSRTGQGRGQPQHF. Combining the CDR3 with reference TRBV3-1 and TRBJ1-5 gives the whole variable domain DTAVSQTPKYLVTQMGNDKSIKCEQNLGHDTMYWYKQDSKKFLKIMFSYNNKELIINETVPNRFSPKSPDKAHLNLHINSLELGDSAVYFCASSRTGQGRGQPQHFGDGTRLSIL.

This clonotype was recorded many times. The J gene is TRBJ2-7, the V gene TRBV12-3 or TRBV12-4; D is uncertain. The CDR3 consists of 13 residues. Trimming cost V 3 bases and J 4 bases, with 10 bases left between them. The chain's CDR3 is CASSFSAIYEQYF. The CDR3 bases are TGTGCCAGCAGTTTTTCGGCGATTTACGAGCAGTACTTC.

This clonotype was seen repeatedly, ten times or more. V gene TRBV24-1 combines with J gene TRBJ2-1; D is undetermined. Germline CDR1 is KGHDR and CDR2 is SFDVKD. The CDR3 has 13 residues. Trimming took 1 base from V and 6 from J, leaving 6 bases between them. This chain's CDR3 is CATSDFGINEQFF. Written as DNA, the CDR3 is TGTGCCACCAGTGATTTTGGGATCAATGAGCAGTTCTTC.

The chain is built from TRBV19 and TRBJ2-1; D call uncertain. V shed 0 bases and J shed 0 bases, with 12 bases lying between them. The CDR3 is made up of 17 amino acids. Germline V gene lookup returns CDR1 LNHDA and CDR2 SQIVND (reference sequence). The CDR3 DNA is TGTGCCAGTAGTATAGATCCGGTTGAGAGCTCCTACAATGAGCAGTTCTTC. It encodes CASSIDPVESSYNEQFF.

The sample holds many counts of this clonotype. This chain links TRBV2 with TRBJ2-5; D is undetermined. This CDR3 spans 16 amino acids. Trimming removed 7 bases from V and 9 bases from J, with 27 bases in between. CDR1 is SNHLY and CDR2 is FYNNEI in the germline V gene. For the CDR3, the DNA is TGTGCCAGCACGGTTCGTTTAGCTCTCAGCAGTATGGCCCAGTACTTC. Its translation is CASTVRLALSSMAQYF.

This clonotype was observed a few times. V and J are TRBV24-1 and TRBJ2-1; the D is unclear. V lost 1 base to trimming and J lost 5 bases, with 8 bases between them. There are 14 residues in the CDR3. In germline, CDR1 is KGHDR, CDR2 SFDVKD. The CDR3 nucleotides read TGTGCCACCAGTGATTTTCCCATTCACAATGAGCAGTTCTTC. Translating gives CATSDFPIHNEQFF.

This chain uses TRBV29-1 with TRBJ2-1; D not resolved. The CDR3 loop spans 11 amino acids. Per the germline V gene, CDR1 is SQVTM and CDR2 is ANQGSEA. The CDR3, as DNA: TGCAGTTGCGGAAACTACAATGAGCAGTTCTTC. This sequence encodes CSCGNYNEQFF.

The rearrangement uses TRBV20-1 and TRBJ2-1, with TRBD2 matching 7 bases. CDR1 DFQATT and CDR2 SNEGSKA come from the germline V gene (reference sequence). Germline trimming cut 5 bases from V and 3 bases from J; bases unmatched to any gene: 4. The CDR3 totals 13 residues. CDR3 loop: CSADTSVYNEQFF. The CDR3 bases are TGCAGTGCTGATACTAGCGTCTACAATGAGCAGTTCTTC.

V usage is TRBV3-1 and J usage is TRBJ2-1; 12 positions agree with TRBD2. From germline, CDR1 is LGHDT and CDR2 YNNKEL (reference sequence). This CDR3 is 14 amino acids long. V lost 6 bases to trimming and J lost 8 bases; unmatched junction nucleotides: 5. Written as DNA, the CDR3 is TGTGCCAGCAGGCTAGCGGGAGGGCCCTATGAGCAGTTCTTC. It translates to CASRLAGGPYEQFF.

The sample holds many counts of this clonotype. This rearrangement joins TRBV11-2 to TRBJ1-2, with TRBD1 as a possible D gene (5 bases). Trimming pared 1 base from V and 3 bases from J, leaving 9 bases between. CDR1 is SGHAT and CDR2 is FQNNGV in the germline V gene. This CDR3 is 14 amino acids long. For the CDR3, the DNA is TGTGCCAGCAGCTTAGGAAGGGGAGACTATGGCTACACCTTC. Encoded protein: CASSLGRGDYGYTF.

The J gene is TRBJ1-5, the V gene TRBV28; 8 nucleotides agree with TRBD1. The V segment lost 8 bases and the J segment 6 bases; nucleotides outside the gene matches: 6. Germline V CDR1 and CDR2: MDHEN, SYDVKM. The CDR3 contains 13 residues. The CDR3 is CASRTGNIQPQHF. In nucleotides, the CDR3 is TGTGCCAGCCGGACAGGGAATATTCAGCCCCAGCATTTT.

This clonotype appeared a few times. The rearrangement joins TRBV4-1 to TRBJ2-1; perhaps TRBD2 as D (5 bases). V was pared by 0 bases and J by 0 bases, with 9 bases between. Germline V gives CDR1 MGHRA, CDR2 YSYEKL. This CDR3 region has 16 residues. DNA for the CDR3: TGCGCCAGCAGCCAAGATTCACTAGGCTCCTACAATGAGCAGTTCTTC. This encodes CASSQDSLGSYNEQFF.

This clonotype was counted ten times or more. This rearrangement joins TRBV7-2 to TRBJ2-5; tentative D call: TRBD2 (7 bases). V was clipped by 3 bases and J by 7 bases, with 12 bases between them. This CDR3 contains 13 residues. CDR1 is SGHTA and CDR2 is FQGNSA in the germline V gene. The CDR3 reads CASSFGGPATQYF. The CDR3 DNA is TGTGCCAGCAGCTTCGGGGGGCCGGCGACCCAGTACTTC.

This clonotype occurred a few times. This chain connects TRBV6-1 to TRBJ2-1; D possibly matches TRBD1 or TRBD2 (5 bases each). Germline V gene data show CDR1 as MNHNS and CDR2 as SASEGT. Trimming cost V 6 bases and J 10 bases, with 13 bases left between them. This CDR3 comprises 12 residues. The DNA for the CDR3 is TGTGCCAGCAGGGGGGTCGGACCAGAGCAGTTCTTC. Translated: CASRGVGPEQFF.

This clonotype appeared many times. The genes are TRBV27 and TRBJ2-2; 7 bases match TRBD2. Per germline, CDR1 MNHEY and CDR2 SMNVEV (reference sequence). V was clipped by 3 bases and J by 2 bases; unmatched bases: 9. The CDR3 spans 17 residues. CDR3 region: CASSLDRRGTNTGELFF. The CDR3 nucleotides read TGTGCCAGCAGTTTGGATCGGCGGGGGACCAACACCGGGGAGCTGTTTTTT.

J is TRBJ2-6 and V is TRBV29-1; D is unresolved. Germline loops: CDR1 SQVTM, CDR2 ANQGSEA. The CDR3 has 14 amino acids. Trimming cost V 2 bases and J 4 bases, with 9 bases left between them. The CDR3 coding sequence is TGCAGCGTTGAATCCCGCCCGGGGGCCAACGTCCTGACTTTC. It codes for CSVESRPGANVLTF.

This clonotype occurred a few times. The CDR3 sequence: CSVDSYGYTF. The CDR3, as DNA: TGCAGCGTTGACAGCTATGGCTACACCTTC. V and J are TRBV29-1 and TRBJ1-2, with no clear D. Per germline, CDR1 SQVTM and CDR2 ANQGSEA. V was clipped by 3 bases and J by 4 bases, with 3 bases between them. The CDR3 runs to 10 residues.

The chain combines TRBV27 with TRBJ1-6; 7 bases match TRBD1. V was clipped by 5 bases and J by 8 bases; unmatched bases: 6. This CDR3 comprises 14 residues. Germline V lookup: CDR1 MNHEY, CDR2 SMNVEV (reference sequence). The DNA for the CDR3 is TGTGCCAGCAGTATTACAGGGGAATATTCACCCCTCCACTTT. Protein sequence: CASSITGEYSPLHF.

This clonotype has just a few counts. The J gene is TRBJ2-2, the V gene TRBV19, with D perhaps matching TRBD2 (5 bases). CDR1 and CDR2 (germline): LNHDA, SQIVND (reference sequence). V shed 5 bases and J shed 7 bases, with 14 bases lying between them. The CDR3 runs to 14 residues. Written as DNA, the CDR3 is TGTGCCAGTAGTCGCGCAAGCGGAGACGGGGAGCTGTTTTTT. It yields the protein CASSRASGDGELFF.

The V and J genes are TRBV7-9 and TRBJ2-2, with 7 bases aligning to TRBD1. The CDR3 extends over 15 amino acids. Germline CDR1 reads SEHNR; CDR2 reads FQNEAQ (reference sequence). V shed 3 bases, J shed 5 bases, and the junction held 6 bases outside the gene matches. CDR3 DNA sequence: TGTGCCAGCAGCTTTGTGACAGGGCCGACCGGGGAGCTGTTTTTT. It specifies CASSFVTGPTGELFF.

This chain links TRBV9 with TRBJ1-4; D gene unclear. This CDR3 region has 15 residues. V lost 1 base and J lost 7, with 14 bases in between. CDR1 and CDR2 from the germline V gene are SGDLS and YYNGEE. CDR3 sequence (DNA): TGTGCCAGCAGCGTAAGGCCGACTGTGGGTGAAAAACTGTTTTTT. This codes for CASSVRPTVGEKLFF.

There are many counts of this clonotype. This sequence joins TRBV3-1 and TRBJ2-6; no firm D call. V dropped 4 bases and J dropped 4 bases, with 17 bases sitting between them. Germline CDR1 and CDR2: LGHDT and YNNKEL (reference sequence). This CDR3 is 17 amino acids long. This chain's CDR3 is CASSLQWKVTGANVLTF. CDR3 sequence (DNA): TGTGCCAGCAGCCTACAATGGAAGGTAACCGGGGCCAACGTCCTGACTTTC.

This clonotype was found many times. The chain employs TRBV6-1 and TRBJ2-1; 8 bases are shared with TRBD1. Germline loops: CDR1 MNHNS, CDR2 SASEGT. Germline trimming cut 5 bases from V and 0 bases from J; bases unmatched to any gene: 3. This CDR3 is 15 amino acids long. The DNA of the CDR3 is TGTGCCAGCAGTAATACAGGGGGCTCCTACAATGAGCAGTTCTTC. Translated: CASSNTGGSYNEQFF.

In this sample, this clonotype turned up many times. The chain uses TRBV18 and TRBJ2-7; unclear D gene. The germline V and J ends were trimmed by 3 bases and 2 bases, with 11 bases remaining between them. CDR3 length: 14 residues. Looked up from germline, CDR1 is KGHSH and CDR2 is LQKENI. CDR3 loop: CASSPPSHTYEQYF. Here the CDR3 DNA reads TGTGCCAGCTCACCCCCGAGCCATACCTACGAGCAGTACTTC.

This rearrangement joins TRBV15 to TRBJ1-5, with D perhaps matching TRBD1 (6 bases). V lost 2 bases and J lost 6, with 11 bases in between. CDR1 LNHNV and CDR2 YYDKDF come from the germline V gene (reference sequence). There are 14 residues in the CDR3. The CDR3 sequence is CATSRPGTTQPQHF. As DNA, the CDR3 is TGTGCCACCAGCAGACCTGGGACAACTCAGCCCCAGCATTTT.

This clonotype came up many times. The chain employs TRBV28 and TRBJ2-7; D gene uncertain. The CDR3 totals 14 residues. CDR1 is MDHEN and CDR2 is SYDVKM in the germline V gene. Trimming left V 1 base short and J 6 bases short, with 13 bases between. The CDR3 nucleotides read TGTGCCAGCAGTTTATACCCTCGGAATAGCGAGCAGTACTTC. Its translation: CASSLYPRNSEQYF.

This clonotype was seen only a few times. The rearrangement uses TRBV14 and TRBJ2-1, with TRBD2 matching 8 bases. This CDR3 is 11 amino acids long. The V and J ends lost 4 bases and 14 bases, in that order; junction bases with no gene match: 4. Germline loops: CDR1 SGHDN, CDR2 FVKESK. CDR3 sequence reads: CASSLAGKEFF. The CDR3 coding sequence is TGTGCCAGCAGCCTAGCGGGAAAGGAGTTCTTC. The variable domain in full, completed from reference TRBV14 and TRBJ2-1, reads EAGVTQFPSHSVIEKGQTVTLRCDPISGHDNLYWYRRVMGKEIKFLLHFVKESKQDESGMPNNRFLAERTGGTYSTLKVQPAELEDSGVYFCASSLAGKEFFGPGTRLTVL.